This T cell receptor (beta chain) was sequenced during a study of cytomegalovirus exposure and HLA in healthy donors. With 60 Vbeta and 13 Jbeta primers, the PCR was carried out. Some clones are missing from TCRdb's copy, which holds only in-frame ones; the method was immunoSEQ multiplex PCR. The profile shows some 120,000 clones, 9.5% of them singletons. The sequence came from a man aged 30 to 39 in good health and CMV-seronegative. Sample: PBMCs.

CDR3 region: CASSSGFGNSPLHF. The DNA for the CDR3 is TGTGCCAGCAGCTCCGGGTTCGGCAATTCACCCCTCCACTTT. The chain is built from TRBV2 and TRBJ1-6; no clear D. This CDR3 has 14 residues. The germline V gene has CDR1 SNHLY and CDR2 FYNNEI. Trimming removed 6 bases from V and 7 bases from J, with 13 bases in between.